The entry below gives a single T cell receptor beta chain sequence along with its context. Using immunoSEQ multiplex PCR, the repertoire was profiled, and TCRdb retains in-frame clones only, with some absent. The sample contains 75,000 to 90,000 clones, less than 90% of which appear only once. These data originate in a study of memory CD4+ T cells and cytomegalovirus serostatus. Study-level background: Donors were healthy Belgian adults, 9 CMV seropositive and around 23 seronegative.

The sort gate was single viable CD3+CD4+CD8-CD45RO+ cells for memory CD4+ T cells. Sequencing was performed on memory CD4+ T cells from blood. This sequence was found in an adult in good health and CMV-seronegative.

The CDR3 loop is CASSFQGSSYEQYF. The DNA for the CDR3 is TGTGCCAGCAGTTTCCAGGGTAGCTCCTACGAGCAGTACTTC. The chain recombines TRBV28 with TRBJ2-7; weak D call: TRBD1 (5 bases). Germline loops: CDR1 MDHEN, CDR2 SYDVKM. This CDR3 comprises 14 residues. V dropped 3 bases and J dropped 0 bases, with 9 bases sitting between them.